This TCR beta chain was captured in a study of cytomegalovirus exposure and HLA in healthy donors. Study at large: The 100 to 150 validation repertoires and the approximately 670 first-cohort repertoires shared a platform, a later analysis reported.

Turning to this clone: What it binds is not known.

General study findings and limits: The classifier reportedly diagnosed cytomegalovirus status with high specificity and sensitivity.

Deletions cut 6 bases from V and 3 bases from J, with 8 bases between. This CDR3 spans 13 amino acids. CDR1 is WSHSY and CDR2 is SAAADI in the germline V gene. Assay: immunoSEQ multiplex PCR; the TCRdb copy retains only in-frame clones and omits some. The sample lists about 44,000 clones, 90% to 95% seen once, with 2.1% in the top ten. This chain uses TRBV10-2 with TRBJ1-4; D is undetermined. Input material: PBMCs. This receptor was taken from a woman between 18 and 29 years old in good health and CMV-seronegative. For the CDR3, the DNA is TGCGCCAGCAGGAGGGCGGCTAATGAAAAACTGTTTTTT. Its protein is CASRRAANEKLFF.